Shown below are 32 T cell receptor beta chains from a single sample sequenced in a study of cytomegalovirus exposure and HLA in healthy donors. PCR amplification relied on 60 Vbeta primers (plus 13 Jbeta primers). Only in-frame clones appear in the TCRdb table, and some are missing; sequencing was by immunoSEQ multiplex PCR. The repertoire holds about 69,000 clones, with 74% as singletons. The sample consisted of PBMCs. The receptors were sampled from an older woman in good health and CMV-seropositive.

The rearrangement uses TRBV6-5 and TRBJ2-2, with 8 bases lining up with TRBD1. The CDR3 is 15 amino acids. Germline CDR1 is MNHEY and CDR2 is SVGAGI. The V segment lost 6 bases and the J segment 6 bases; nucleotides outside the gene matches: 9. CDR3 in DNA: TGTGCCAGCAGCCCTGACAGGGGATGGGCCGGGGAGCTGTTTTTT. As protein: CASSPDRGWAGELFF.

The CDR3 here is CASSRLPRQGARGNTIYF. The CDR3 coding sequence is TGCGCCAGCAGCCGCCTTCCTCGACAGGGGGCGCGAGGAAACACCATATATTTT. The chain combines TRBV4-1 with TRBJ1-3, with 10 bases matching TRBD1. Germline V gene sequence: CDR1 MGHRA, CDR2 YSYEKL. This CDR3 has 18 residues. Unmatched junction bases numbered 13, after V lost 4 bases and J lost 4 bases.

The count of this clone is one. The chain joins TRBV25-1 to TRBJ2-2, with D tentatively TRBD2 (5 bases). Germline lookup yields CDR1 MGHDK and CDR2 SYGVNS. The CDR3 is made up of 15 amino acids. V was trimmed by 2 bases and J by 0 bases, leaving 7 bases between them. The CDR3 coding sequence is TGTGCCAGCAGTGAACCGAGGGCGAACACCGGGGAGCTGTTTTTT. It yields the protein CASSEPRANTGELFF.

In this sample, this clone turned up a few times. This rearrangement joins TRBV7-9 to TRBJ2-1; 11 bases match TRBD2. CDR3 length: 15 amino acids. Unmatched junction bases numbered 5, after V lost 5 bases and J lost 5 bases. Germline-derived CDR1 and CDR2 are SEHNR and FQNEAQ (reference sequence). CDR3 sequence: CASSKTSGKNNEQFF. DNA of the CDR3: TGTGCCAGCAGCAAGACTAGCGGGAAGAACAATGAGCAGTTCTTC.

V usage is TRBV10-3 and J usage is TRBJ1-3, with 7 bases matching TRBD1. The CDR3 covers 15 residues. Germline V gene sequence: CDR1 ENHRY, CDR2 SYGVKD. V was pared by 6 bases and J by 0 bases, with 5 bases of the junction left unmatched. CDR3 DNA sequence: TGTGCCATCAGGGCTGGGACAGCCTCTGGAAACACCATATATTTT. This codes for CAIRAGTASGNTIYF.

The J gene is TRBJ1-1, the V gene TRBV19; D unresolved. V lost 5 bases and J 0 bases, leaving 16 bases between the germline ends. The CDR3 covers 16 residues. Germline V gene data show CDR1 as LNHDA and CDR2 as SQIVND (reference sequence). CDR3 in DNA: TGTGCCAGTAGTCCCCAATCGCCACTGATGAACACTGAAGCTTTCTTT. This encodes CASSPQSPLMNTEAFF.

V and J are TRBV30 and TRBJ1-3; 9 positions match TRBD1. With V trimmed by 3 bases and J by 9 bases, 6 bases remained unmatched. The CDR3 loop spans 13 amino acids. Germline CDR1 is GTSNPN and CDR2 is SVGIG (reference sequence). This CDR3 reads CAWSAQTGGTIYF. The CDR3 nucleotides read TGTGCCTGGAGCGCCCAGACAGGGGGCACCATATATTTT. Using reference TRBV30 and TRBJ1-3 for the parts outside the CDR3, the full variable domain is SQTIHQWPATLVQPVGSPLSLECTVEGTSNPNLYWYRQAAGRGLQLLFYSVGIGQISSEVPQNLSASRPQDRQFILSSKKLLLSDSGFYLCAWSAQTGGTIYFGEGSWLTVV.

CDR3 DNA: TGTGCCAGCAGCTTAGACTCGGGATCCTTATCCTACGAGCAGTACTTC. This gives the protein CASSLDSGSLSYEQYF. This rearrangement joins TRBV7-2 to TRBJ2-7; D is possibly TRBD2 (5 bases). The CDR3 runs 16 residues. V dropped 1 base and J dropped 1 base, with 14 bases sitting between them. Germline CDR1 is SGHTA and CDR2 is FQGNSA.

The chain employs TRBV5-1 and TRBJ2-7; D perhaps matches TRBD2 (6 bases). CDR1 is SGHRS, CDR2 YFSETQ, per germline. Trimming stripped 0 bases from V and 4 bases from J, with 17 bases between. The CDR3 covers 16 residues. Here the CDR3 reads CASSLAASVGGYEQYF. The CDR3 DNA reads TGCGCCAGCAGCTTGGCTGCTAGCGTCGGTGGGTACGAGCAGTACTTC.

With respect to this clone: The conserved phenylalanine or tryptophan is not found at the CDR3 terminus, so this likely reflects a read error. V is TRBV5-6 and J is TRBJ1-5; 11 nucleotides line up with TRBD1. This CDR3 contains 15 residues. V shed 4 bases, J shed 6 bases, and the junction held 6 bases outside the gene matches. Germline V gene data show CDR1 as SGHDT and CDR2 as YYEEEE. The CDR3 nucleotides read TGTGCCAGCAGCCACCGGGACAGGGGGTTTCAGCCCCAGCATGTT. The encoded protein is CASSHRDRGFQPQHV.

V usage is TRBV19 and J usage is TRBJ1-2; TRBD1 matches 11 bases. The CDR3 spans 13 residues. The V segment lost 10 bases and the J segment 7 bases; nucleotides outside the gene matches: 8. Germline V gene data show CDR1 as LNHDA and CDR2 as SQIVND (reference sequence). DNA of the CDR3: TGTGCCACCCGTGGGGACAGGGGGGGTGGCTACACCTTC. This sequence encodes CATRGDRGGGYTF.

The V gene is TRBV5-1, the J gene TRBJ2-3; TRBD2 might be the D (6 bases). With 0 bases removed from V and 2 bases from J, the gap between germline ends came to 10 bases. Looked up from germline, CDR1 is SGHRS and CDR2 is YFSETQ. CDR3 size: 15 residues. In nucleotides, the CDR3 is TGCGCCAGCAGCTTGGCCGCGGGATCCACAGATACGCAGTATTTT. Amino acid sequence: CASSLAAGSTDTQYF.

In DNA form, the CDR3 reads TGTGCCTGGAGTGTAAAGGGAGCGTACTCTGGAAACACCATATATTTT. It codes for CAWSVKGAYSGNTIYF. This rearrangement joins TRBV30 to TRBJ1-3, with D hard to call. There are 16 residues in the CDR3. The germline CDR1 and CDR2 sequences are GTSNPN and SVGIG (reference sequence). V was shortened by 0 bases and J by 0 bases, with 12 bases between the two germline ends.

This rearrangement joins TRBV19 to TRBJ2-1; 11 bases agree with TRBD1. The CDR3 loop spans 15 amino acids. From germline, CDR1 is LNHDA and CDR2 SQIVND (reference sequence). V lost 6 bases and J lost 9; bases outside the gene matches: 10. The CDR3 sequence is CASSAGQGAKSEQFF. The CDR3 region has the DNA TGTGCCAGTAGCGCAGGACAGGGGGCTAAGAGTGAGCAGTTCTTC.

V is TRBV30 and J is TRBJ1-4; 9 bases align to TRBD1. The CDR3 is 15 residues long. Germline V gives CDR1 GTSNPN, CDR2 SVGIG (reference sequence). The J segment lost 5 bases and the V segment lost 4 bases, leaving 8 bases of the junction unmatched. In DNA form, the CDR3 reads TGTGCCTGGACCGGACAGGGGCTGGGGAATGAAAAACTGTTTTTT. It specifies CAWTGQGLGNEKLFF.

The chain carries TRBV7-9 and TRBJ2-2; 9 bases agree with TRBD1. The CDR3 has 15 residues. Germline CDR1 and CDR2: SEHNR and FQNEAQ (reference sequence). Trimming cost V 4 bases and J 4 bases; bases outside gene matches: 4. The CDR3 here is CASSSNRGLTGELFF. CDR3 nucleotide sequence: TGTGCCAGCAGCTCCAACAGGGGGCTCACCGGGGAGCTGTTTTTT.

This clone appeared a single time. This chain's CDR3 is CASRRGRSNQPQHF. In DNA form, the CDR3 reads TGTGCCAGCAGGCGCGGCCGTAGCAATCAGCCCCAGCATTTT. The chain is built from TRBV6-5 and TRBJ1-5; D unresolved. Trimming pared 6 bases from V and 0 bases from J, leaving 9 bases between. CDR1 and CDR2 (germline): MNHEY, SVGAGI. The CDR3 consists of 14 residues.

There are a few counts of this clone. The chain joins TRBV5-1 to TRBJ1-6; D perhaps matches TRBD1 (5 bases). Germline CDR1 is SGHRS and CDR2 is YFSETQ. The length of the CDR3 is 15 residues. Trimming took off 0 bases at V and 7 bases at J, with 11 bases between the two ends. CDR3 sequence: CASSLDPGSNSPLHF. For the CDR3, the DNA is TGCGCCAGCAGCTTGGATCCAGGGTCGAATTCACCCCTCCACTTT.

The chain joins TRBV30 to TRBJ2-5; no definite D call. V was trimmed by 4 bases and J by 2 bases, leaving 14 bases between them. Per the germline V gene, CDR1 is GTSNPN and CDR2 is SVGIG (reference sequence). The CDR3 totals 14 residues. CDR3 residues: CAWNSNTQQETQYF. For the CDR3, the DNA is TGTGCCTGGAACAGCAATACACAACAAGAGACCCAGTACTTC.

The chain's CDR3 is CASSNRGGYGYTF. The CDR3 coding sequence is TGTGCCAGCAGTAACAGGGGAGGCTATGGCTACACCTTC. The chain joins TRBV9 to TRBJ1-2; 7 bases match TRBD1. CDR1 and CDR2 from the germline V gene are SGDLS and YYNGEE. V shed 5 bases, J shed 4 bases, and the junction held 5 bases outside the gene matches. The CDR3 is made up of 13 amino acids.

The chain uses TRBV18 and TRBJ1-1; 9 nucleotides agree with TRBD1. The ends lost 6 bases at V and 5 bases at J; junction bases unmatched: 4. This CDR3 comprises 13 residues. CDR1 and CDR2 from the germline V gene are KGHSH and LQKENI. CDR3 sequence: CASSRDRVTEAFF. For the CDR3, the DNA is TGTGCCAGCTCCCGGGACAGGGTTACTGAAGCTTTCTTT.

V and J are TRBV30 and TRBJ1-2, with D possibly TRBD1 on 5 matching bases. Looked up from germline, CDR1 is GTSNPN and CDR2 is SVGIG (reference sequence). V dropped 2 bases and J dropped 0 bases, with 10 bases sitting between them. The CDR3 is made up of 14 amino acids. The CDR3 nucleotides are TGTGCCTGGAGTAGGCAGGGTTCTAACTATGGCTACACCTTC. Translated, it gives CAWSRQGSNYGYTF.

With respect to this clone: The same CDR3 also results from other DNA sequences found in this sample. J is TRBJ1-1 and V is TRBV7-9, with D perhaps matching TRBD1 (5 bases). V gave up 3 bases and J gave up 0 bases, with 8 bases separating them. CDR3 length: 14 residues. Germline lookup yields CDR1 SEHNR and CDR2 FQNEAQ (reference sequence). For the CDR3, the DNA is TGTGCCAGCAGCTTGGGGCAGATGAACACTGAAGCTTTCTTT. This sequence encodes CASSLGQMNTEAFF. Together with reference TRBV7-9 and TRBJ1-1, the CDR3 gives the full variable domain: DTGVSQNPRHKITKRGQNVTFRCDPISEHNRLYWYRQTLGQGPEFLTYFQNEAQLEKSRLLSDRFSAERPKGSFSTLEIQRTEQGDSAMYLCASSLGQMNTEAFFGQGTRLTVV.

This clone was seen a few times. The V gene is TRBV25-1, the J gene TRBJ1-2, with D perhaps TRBD1 (6 bases). CDR1 and CDR2 (germline): MGHDK, SYGVNS. V lost 6 bases and J lost 6, with 11 bases in between. The CDR3 has 12 amino acids. The CDR3 nucleotides read TGTGCCAGCAGGGGGACACCGGATGGCTACACCTTC. Encoded protein: CASRGTPDGYTF.

This clone was recorded once. The chain combines TRBV5-1 with TRBJ2-7, with D possibly being TRBD2 (6 bases). The CDR3 spans 15 residues. The V gene lost 1 base and the J gene lost 0 bases, with 11 bases spanning the gap. The V gene's germline CDR1 is SGHRS and CDR2 YFSETQ. The CDR3 here is CASSLLGGSSYEQYF. CDR3 bases: TGCGCCAGCAGCTTGTTGGGGGGAAGCTCCTACGAGCAGTACTTC. Variable domain in full (rest from reference TRBV5-1 and TRBJ2-7): KAGVTQTPRYLIKTRGQQVTLSCSPISGHRSVSWYQQTPGQGLQFLFEYFSETQRNKGNFPGRFSGRQFSNSRSEMNVSTLELGDSALYLCASSLLGGSSYEQYFGPGTRLTVT.

The V call is TRBV5-8, the J call TRBJ1-2, with 7 bases fitting TRBD1. This CDR3 contains 16 residues. V was pared by 0 bases and J by 13 bases, with 18 bases of the junction left unmatched. Germline lookup yields CDR1 SGHTS and CDR2 YDEGEE. This CDR3 is CASSLATRDSLYEATF. The CDR3 nucleotides read TGTGCCAGCAGCTTGGCCACCCGGGACAGCCTCTATGAAGCCACCTTC. Using reference TRBV5-8 and TRBJ1-2 for the parts outside the CDR3, the full variable domain is EAGVTQSPTHLIKTRGQQATLRCSPISGHTSVYWYQQALGLGLQFLLWYDEGEERNRGNFPPRFSGRQFPNYSSELNVNALELEDSALYLCASSLATRDSLYEATFGSGTRLTVV.

Only a few counts were recorded for this clone. The V gene is TRBV6-5, the J gene TRBJ1-1; D gene ambiguous. V lost 0 bases, J lost 2 bases, and 10 bases lay in between. The CDR3 loop spans 15 amino acids. From germline, CDR1 is MNHEY and CDR2 SVGAGI. CDR3: CASSYSRQSNTEAFF. CDR3 DNA sequence: TGTGCCAGCAGTTACTCGCGGCAGAGCAACACTGAAGCTTTCTTT.

J is TRBJ2-1 and V is TRBV4-1; 10 nucleotides match TRBD2. V gave up 0 bases and J gave up 8 bases; unmatched junction bases: 13. The CDR3 is 18 residues long. The germline gives CDR1 MGHRA, CDR2 YSYEKL. DNA for the CDR3: TGCGCCAGCAGCCAAGAAATAGCGGGAGGCCCCTTCGCCGATGAGCAGTTCTTC. Amino acids: CASSQEIAGGPFADEQFF.

This rearrangement joins TRBV28 to TRBJ2-6, with D possibly matching TRBD1 (6 bases). V was pared by 5 bases and J by 3 bases, with 11 bases between. In germline, CDR1 is MDHEN, CDR2 SYDVKM. There are 15 residues in the CDR3. The CDR3 DNA follows: TGTGCCAGCAGTACACAGGGCTTTGGGGCCAACGTCCTGACTTTC. This encodes CASSTQGFGANVLTF.

The chain joins TRBV7-8 to TRBJ2-1, with TRBD2 as a possible D gene (6 bases). The CDR3 is 17 residues long. Trimming took off 8 bases at V and 4 bases at J, with 24 bases between the two ends. Germline CDR1 SGHVS, CDR2 FQNEAQ. The CDR3 nucleotides are TGTGCCAGCCTCCCGGGAAGGAGCGGGCACAGATACAATGAGCAGTTCTTC. This codes for CASLPGRSGHRYNEQFF.

Turning to this clone: Other DNA sequences within the sample encode an identical CDR3. This rearrangement joins TRBV30 to TRBJ2-3; D possibly corresponds to TRBD2 (6 bases). Trimming shortened V by 7 bases and J by 6 bases, and 17 bases separated the two germline ends. CDR3 length: 13 residues. Germline CDR1 GTSNPN, CDR2 SVGIG (reference sequence). The CDR3 region has the DNA TGTGCCTTGACTAGTTCTCTCACGGATACGCAGTATTTT. It codes for CALTSSLTDTQYF.

V usage is TRBV18 and J usage is TRBJ1-1; D is undetermined. The CDR3 has 13 residues. V was cut by 3 bases and J by 3 bases, with 8 bases left in between. Germline V gene sequence: CDR1 KGHSH, CDR2 LQKENI. CDR3 residues: CASSPGAHTEAFF. The CDR3 DNA reads TGTGCCAGCTCACCCGGAGCGCACACTGAAGCTTTCTTT.